The 8 T cell receptor beta chains listed next were all sequenced from one sample in a study of lymphopenia after photon versus proton radiotherapy. Some clones are missing from TCRdb's copy, which holds only in-frame ones; the method was immunoSEQ multiplex PCR. Of fewer than 30,000 clones in the sample, approximately 88% were seen once. The sample was peripheral blood, taken from a patient treated with photon-based radiotherapy. The receptor set was obtained from a man aged 45-60 years with gastric cancer.

This chain links TRBV15 with TRBJ2-2; 8 nucleotides line up with TRBD1. This CDR3 comprises 15 residues. Trimming cost V 4 bases and J 4 bases; bases outside gene matches: 5. CDR1 is LNHNV and CDR2 is YYDKDF in the germline V gene (reference sequence). Here the CDR3 reads CATSTDRVGTGELFF. CDR3 coding DNA: TGTGCCACCAGCACGGACAGGGTTGGCACCGGGGAGCTGTTTTTT.

The rearrangement joins TRBV11-2 to TRBJ2-2; maybe TRBD2 (7 bases). The V gene lost 0 bases and the J gene lost 3 bases, with 8 bases spanning the gap. There are 15 residues in the CDR3. Germline V lookup: CDR1 SGHAT, CDR2 FQNNGV. The CDR3 DNA follows: TGTGCCAGCAGCTTAGAAGGGGGGGACACCGGGGAGCTGTTTTTT. This sequence encodes CASSLEGGDTGELFF.

This chain uses TRBV5-6 with TRBJ2-7; D remains unclear. From germline, CDR1 is SGHDT and CDR2 YYEEEE. V lost 1 base and J lost 1, with 9 bases in between. The CDR3 is 14 residues long. This chain's CDR3 is CASSLRVRSYEQYV. In DNA form, the CDR3 reads TGTGCCAGCAGCTTGCGGGTTAGGTCCTACGAGCAGTACGTC.

The gene calls are TRBV19 and TRBJ2-3; the match to TRBD2 covers 8 bases. Germline values: CDR1 LNHDA, CDR2 SQIVND (reference sequence). The V segment lost 5 bases and the J segment 3 bases; nucleotides outside the gene matches: 7. The CDR3 is made up of 15 amino acids. The CDR3 region has the DNA TGTGCCAGTAGTGTTACTAGCGGCGCGACAGATACGCAGTATTTT. Residues: CASSVTSGATDTQYF.

J is TRBJ1-1 and V is TRBV7-7; TRBD1 might be the D (6 bases). Trimming shortened V by 5 bases and J by 5 bases, and 15 bases separated the two germline ends. This CDR3 region has 14 residues. Germline CDR1 is SSHAT and CDR2 is FNYEAQ (reference sequence). The chain's CDR3 is CASSPEGVGTEAFF. In DNA form, the CDR3 reads TGTGCCAGCAGCCCAGAGGGGGTAGGAACTGAAGCTTTCTTT.

V is TRBV2 and J is TRBJ2-1, with 8 bases fitting TRBD2. The V and J ends lost 4 bases and 5 bases, in that order; junction bases with no gene match: 7. Germline V gene sequence: CDR1 SNHLY, CDR2 FYNNEI. The CDR3 length is 15 residues. The DNA for the CDR3 is TGTGCCAGCAGTGGCACGGGGGGGCCGAACAATGAGCAGTTCTTC. This sequence encodes CASSGTGGPNNEQFF.

The chain links TRBV29-1 to TRBJ1-1; D remains ambiguous. This CDR3 spans 11 amino acids. Trimming left V 4 bases short and J 7 bases short, with 10 bases between. CDR1 is SQVTM and CDR2 is ANQGSEA in the germline V gene. CDR3 amino acids: CSVGWLSEAFF. The CDR3 DNA sequence: TGCAGCGTTGGATGGTTAAGTGAAGCTTTCTTT.

This clone rates as medium-sized. J is TRBJ1-6 and V is TRBV2, with TRBD1 identical over 7 bases. The length of the CDR3 is 13 residues. V lost 9 bases, J lost 4 bases, and 3 bases stayed unmatched. Germline V gene sequence: CDR1 SNHLY, CDR2 FYNNEI. The chain's CDR3 is CARGTEYNSPLHF. The CDR3 DNA reads TGTGCCAGAGGGACAGAGTATAATTCACCCCTCCACTTT. The variable domain in full, with the rest retrieved from reference TRBV2 and TRBJ1-6, is EPEVTQTPSHQVTQMGQEVILRCVPISNHLYFYWYRQILGQKVEFLVSFYNNEISEKSEIFDDQFSVERPDGSNFTLKIRSTKLEDSAMYFCARGTEYNSPLHFGNGTRLTVT.